This T cell receptor (beta chain) was found in a study of cytomegalovirus exposure and HLA in healthy donors. Germline assignment: CDR1 MGHDK and CDR2 SYGVNS. Trimming took off 5 bases at V and 0 bases at J, with 17 bases between the two ends. The CDR3 extends over 16 amino acids. Study-wide results and limits: It was in a later analysis that TCR association rates were seen to vary by HLA locus, highest for DRB1 and lowest for HLA-C. Within a later analysis, the majority of CMV-associated TCR beta chains appeared HLA-restricted. Earlier results showed most TCR beta V segments being productive about 87% or about 30% of the time. Reportedly, HLA-A and HLA-B alleles of most subjects were accurately predicted from TCR beta.

As regards this clone: The antigen is unknown.

Vbeta (60) and Jbeta (13) primers were used in the PCR. Profiling relied on immunoSEQ multiplex PCR, and the TCRdb table lists in-frame clones only, not all of them. Of around 180,000 clones listed, 80% are singletons. Input material: PBMCs. The TCR originated in a man between 25 and 39 years old in good health and CMV-seropositive. The chain recombines TRBV25-1 with TRBJ2-7; a possible D gene is TRBD1 (6 bases). The CDR3 coding sequence is TGTGCCAGCAGTAAATCAGGGGCGTCGATCTCCTACGAGCAGTACTTC. As protein: CASSKSGASISYEQYF.